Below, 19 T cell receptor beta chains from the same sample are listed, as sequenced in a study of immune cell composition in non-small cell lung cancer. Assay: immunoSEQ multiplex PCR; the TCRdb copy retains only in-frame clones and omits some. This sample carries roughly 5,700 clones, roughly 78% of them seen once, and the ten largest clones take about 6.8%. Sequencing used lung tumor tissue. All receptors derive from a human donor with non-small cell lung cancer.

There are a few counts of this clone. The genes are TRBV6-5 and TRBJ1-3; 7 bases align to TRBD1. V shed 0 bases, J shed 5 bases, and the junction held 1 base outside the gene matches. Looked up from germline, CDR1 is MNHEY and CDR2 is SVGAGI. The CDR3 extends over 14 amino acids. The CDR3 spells CASSYSQGRNTIYF. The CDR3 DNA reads TGTGCCAGCAGTTACTCACAGGGGAGAAACACCATATATTTT.

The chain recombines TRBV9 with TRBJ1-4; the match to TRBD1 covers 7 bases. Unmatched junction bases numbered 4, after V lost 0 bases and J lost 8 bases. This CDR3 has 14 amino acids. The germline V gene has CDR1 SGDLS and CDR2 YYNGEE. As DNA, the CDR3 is TGTGCCAGCAGCGTAGAGGGGGCAGGAGAAAAACTGTTTTTT. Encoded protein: CASSVEGAGEKLFF. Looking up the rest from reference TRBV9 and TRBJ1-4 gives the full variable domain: DSGVTQTPKHLITATGQRVTLRCSPRSGDLSVYWYQQSLDQGLQFLIQYYNGEERAKGNILERFSAQQFPDLHSELNLSSLELGDSALYFCASSVEGAGEKLFFGSGTQLSVL.

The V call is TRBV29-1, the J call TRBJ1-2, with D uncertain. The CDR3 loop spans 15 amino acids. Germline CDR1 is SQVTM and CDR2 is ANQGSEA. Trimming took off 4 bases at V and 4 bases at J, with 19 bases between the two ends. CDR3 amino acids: CSVGSGVEKLYGYTF. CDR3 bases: TGCAGCGTTGGGTCGGGTGTGGAGAAACTCTATGGCTACACCTTC.

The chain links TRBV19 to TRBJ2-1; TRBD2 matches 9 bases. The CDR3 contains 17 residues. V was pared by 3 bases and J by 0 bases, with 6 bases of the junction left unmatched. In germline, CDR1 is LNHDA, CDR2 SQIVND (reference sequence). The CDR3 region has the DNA TGTGCCAGTAGTATCGGGGCGGGGGGGCTCTCCTACAATGAGCAGTTCTTC. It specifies CASSIGAGGLSYNEQFF.

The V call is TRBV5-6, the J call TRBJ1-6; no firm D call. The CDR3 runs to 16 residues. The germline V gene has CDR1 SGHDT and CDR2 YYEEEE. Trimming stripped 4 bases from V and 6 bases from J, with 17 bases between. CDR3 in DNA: TGTGCCAGCAGCCTTACGGGAGCACTCTTTAATTCACCCCTCCACTTT. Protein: CASSLTGALFNSPLHF.

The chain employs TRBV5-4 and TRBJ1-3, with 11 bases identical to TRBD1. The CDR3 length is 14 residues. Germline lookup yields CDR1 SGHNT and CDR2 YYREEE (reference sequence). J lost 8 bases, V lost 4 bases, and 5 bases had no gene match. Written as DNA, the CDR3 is TGTGCCAGCAGCCTGGGACAGGGGGAGGACACCATATATTTT. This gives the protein CASSLGQGEDTIYF. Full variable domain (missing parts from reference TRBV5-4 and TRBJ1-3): ETGVTQSPTHLIKTRGQQVTLRCSSQSGHNTVSWYQQALGQGPQFIFQYYREEENGRGNFPPRFSGLQFPNYSSELNVNALELDDSALYLCASSLGQGEDTIYFGEGSWLTVV.

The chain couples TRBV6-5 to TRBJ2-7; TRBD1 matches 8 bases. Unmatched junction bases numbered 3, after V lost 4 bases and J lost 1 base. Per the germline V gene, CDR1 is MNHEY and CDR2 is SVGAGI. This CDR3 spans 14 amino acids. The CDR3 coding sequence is TGTGCCAGCAGTTTCGGGACAGGATCCTACGAGCAGTACTTC. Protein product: CASSFGTGSYEQYF.

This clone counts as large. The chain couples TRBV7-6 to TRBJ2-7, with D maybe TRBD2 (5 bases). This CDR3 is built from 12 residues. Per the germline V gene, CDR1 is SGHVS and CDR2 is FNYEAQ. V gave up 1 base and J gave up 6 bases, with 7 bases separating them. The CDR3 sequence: CASSLVGSEQYF. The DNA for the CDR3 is TGTGCCAGCAGCTTAGTGGGGAGCGAGCAGTACTTC.

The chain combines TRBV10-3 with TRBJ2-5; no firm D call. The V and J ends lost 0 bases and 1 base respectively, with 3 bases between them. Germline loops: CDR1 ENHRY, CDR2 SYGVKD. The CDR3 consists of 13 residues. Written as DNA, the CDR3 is TGTGCCATCAGTGAGTCCCTCCAAGAGACCCAGTACTTC. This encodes CAISESLQETQYF.

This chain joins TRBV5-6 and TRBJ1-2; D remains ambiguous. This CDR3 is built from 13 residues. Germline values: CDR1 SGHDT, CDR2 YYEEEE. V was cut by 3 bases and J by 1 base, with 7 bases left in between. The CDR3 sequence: CASSWTDNYGYTF. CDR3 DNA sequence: TGTGCCAGCAGCTGGACTGATAACTATGGCTACACCTTC.

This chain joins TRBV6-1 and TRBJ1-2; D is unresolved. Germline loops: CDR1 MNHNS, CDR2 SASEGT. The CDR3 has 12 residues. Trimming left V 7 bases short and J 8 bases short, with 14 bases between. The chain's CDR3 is CASTETTGGYTF. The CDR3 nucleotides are TGTGCCAGCACAGAAACGACGGGGGGCTACACCTTC.

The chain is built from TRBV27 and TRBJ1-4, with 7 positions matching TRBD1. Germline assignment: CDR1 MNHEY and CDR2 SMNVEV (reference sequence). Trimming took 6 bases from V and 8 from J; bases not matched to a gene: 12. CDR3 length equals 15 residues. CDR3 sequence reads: CASSPLTGLGEKLFF. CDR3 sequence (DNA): TGTGCCAGCAGCCCTTTGACAGGGCTAGGAGAAAAACTGTTTTTT.

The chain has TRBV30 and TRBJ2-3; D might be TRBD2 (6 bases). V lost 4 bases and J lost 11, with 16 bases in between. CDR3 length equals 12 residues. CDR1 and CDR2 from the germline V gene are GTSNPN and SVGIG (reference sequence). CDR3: CAWTPVRGRQYF. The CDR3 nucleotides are TGTGCCTGGACGCCCGTCCGGGGGAGGCAGTATTTT.

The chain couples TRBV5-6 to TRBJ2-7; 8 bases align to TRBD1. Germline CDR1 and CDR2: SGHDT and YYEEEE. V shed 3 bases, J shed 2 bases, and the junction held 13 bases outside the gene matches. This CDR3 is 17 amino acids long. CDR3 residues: CASSSEDRVWPTYEQYF. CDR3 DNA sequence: TGTGCCAGCAGCTCCGAGGACAGGGTATGGCCGACCTACGAGCAGTACTTC.

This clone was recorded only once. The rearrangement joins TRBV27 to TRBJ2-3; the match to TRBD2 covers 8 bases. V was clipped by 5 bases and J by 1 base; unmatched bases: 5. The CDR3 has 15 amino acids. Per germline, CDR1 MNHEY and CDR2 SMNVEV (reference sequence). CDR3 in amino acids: CASSISGVGTDTQYF. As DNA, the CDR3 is TGTGCCAGCAGTATTAGCGGGGTTGGCACAGATACGCAGTATTTT.

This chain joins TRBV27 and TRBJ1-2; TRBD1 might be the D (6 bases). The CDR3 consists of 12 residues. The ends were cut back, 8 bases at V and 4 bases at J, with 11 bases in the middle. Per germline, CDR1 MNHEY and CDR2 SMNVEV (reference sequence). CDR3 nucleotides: TGTGCCAGCTCTGACAGGTTCTATGGCTACACCTTC. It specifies CASSDRFYGYTF.

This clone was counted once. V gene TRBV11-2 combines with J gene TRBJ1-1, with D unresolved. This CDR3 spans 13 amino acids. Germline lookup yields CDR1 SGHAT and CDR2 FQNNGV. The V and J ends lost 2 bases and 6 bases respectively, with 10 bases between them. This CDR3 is CASSLPYNPEAFF. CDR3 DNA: TGTGCCAGCAGCTTACCTTACAACCCTGAAGCTTTCTTT.

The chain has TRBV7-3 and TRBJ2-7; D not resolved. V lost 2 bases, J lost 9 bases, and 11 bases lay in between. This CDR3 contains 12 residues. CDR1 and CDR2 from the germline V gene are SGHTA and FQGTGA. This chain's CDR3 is CASSLAGQRQYF. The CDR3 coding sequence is TGTGCCAGCAGCTTAGCTGGGCAACGGCAGTACTTC. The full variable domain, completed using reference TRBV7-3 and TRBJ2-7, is GAGVSQTPSNKVTEKGKYVELRCDPISGHTALYWYRQSLGQGPEFLIYFQGTGAADDSGLPNDRFFAVRPEGSVSTLKIQRTERGDSAVYLCASSLAGQRQYFGPGTRLTVT.

CDR3 loop: CASTEWTGSAYGYTF. The DNA for the CDR3 is TGCGCCAGCACCGAATGGACAGGGTCGGCCTATGGCTACACCTTC. This chain joins TRBV5-1 and TRBJ1-2; 8 bases are a match to TRBD1. The germline V gene encodes CDR1 SGHRS and CDR2 YFSETQ. The ends lost 6 bases at V and 4 bases at J; junction bases unmatched: 11. The CDR3 is 15 amino acids.